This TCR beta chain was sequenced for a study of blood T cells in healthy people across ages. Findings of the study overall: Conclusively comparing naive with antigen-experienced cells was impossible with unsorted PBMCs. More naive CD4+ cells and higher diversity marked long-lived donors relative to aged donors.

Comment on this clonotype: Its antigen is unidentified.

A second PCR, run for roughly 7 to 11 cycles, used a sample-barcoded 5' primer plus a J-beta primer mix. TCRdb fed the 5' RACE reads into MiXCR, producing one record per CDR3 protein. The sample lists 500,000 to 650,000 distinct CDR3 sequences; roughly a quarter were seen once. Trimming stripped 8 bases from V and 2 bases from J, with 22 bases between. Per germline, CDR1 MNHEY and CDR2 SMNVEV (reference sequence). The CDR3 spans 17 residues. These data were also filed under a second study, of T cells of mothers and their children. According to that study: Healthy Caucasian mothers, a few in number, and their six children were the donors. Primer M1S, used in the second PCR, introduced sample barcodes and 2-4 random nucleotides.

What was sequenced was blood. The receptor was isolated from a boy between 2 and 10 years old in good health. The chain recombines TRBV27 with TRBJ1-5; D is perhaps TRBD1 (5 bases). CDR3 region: CASSLSARAVRNQPQHF. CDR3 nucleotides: TGTGCCAGCTCCCTTTCGGCCAGGGCTGTACGCAATCAGCCCCAGCATTTT.